What follows describes a single TCR beta chain. No antigen is known for it. TCRdb's copy holds only in-frame clones and misses some; the assay was immunoSEQ multiplex PCR. Counted here are approximately 73,000 clones, roughly four fifths occurring once; the ten biggest clones make up 2.5% to 3.5%. This sample was included in a study of T cell responses to AZD1222 COVID-19 vaccine. Study as a whole: Investigators merged groups given second doses at roughly 4 or roughly 12 weeks.

Looked up from germline, CDR1 is LNHDA and CDR2 is SQIVND (reference sequence). The ends lost 5 bases at V and 0 bases at J; junction bases unmatched: 10. This CDR3 has 16 residues. The study, taken as a whole, reports: Two doses of AZD1222 preceded a rise in Spike-specific TCR breadth and depth.

The V call is TRBV19, the J call TRBJ2-7; the match to TRBD2 covers 7 bases. This clonotype originated in an adult in good health. The material sequenced was peripheral blood, taken on day 0 of AZD1222 vaccination. CDR3 in DNA: TGTGCCAGTAGTTCCCGGGACTACCACAGCTCCTACGAGCAGTACTTC. Encoded protein: CASSSRDYHSSYEQYF.